This TCR beta chain was recorded in a study of human thymus T cells. TCRdb's copy holds only in-frame clones and misses some; the assay was immunoSEQ multiplex PCR. The sample includes over 35,000 clones, approximately 95% of them seen just once. CDR1 and CDR2 from the germline V gene are SGHTA and FQGTGA. CDR3 length: 14 residues. With 2 bases clipped from V and 7 bases from J, the junction kept 5 bases outside the gene matches. This clone appeared a single time. This receptor was obtained from a boy in the first two years of life with a congenital heart defect but otherwise immunologically healthy. Input material: blood. The chain links TRBV7-3 to TRBJ2-5; 9 positions agree with TRBD1. CDR3 coding DNA: TGTGCCAGCAGCTTACTAGGACAGGGGACGACCCAGTACTTC. Amino acids: CASSLLGQGTTQYF.